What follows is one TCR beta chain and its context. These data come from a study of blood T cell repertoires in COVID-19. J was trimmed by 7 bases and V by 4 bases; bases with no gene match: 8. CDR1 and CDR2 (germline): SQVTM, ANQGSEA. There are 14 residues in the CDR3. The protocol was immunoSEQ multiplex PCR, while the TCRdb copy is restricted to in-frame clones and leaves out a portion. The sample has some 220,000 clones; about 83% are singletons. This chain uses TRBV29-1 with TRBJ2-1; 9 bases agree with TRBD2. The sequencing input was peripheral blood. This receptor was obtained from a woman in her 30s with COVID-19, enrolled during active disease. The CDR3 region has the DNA TGCAGCGTTGGCGAGATAGCGGGAGAAAATGAGCAGTTCTTC. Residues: CSVGEIAGENEQFF.